A single sample is the source of the 7 T cell receptor beta chains below, sequenced in a study of CD8 T cells in ankylosing spondylitis. Their cognate antigens are unknown. TCRdb passed the 5' RACE reads through MiXCR, listing each CDR3 protein once. The data contain around 770,000 distinct CDR3 sequences, roughly 12% of them seen just once; the ten biggest clones take up under 0.6%. Overall study findings and caveats: A TCR beta motif of eight highly homologous variants appeared characteristic of ankylosing spondylitis blood.

The sample comprised blood, either unsorted or a sorted T cell fraction (not recorded which). Receptors originate from a male donor with ankylosing spondylitis.

The sample holds many counts of this clonotype. The chain couples TRBV5-1 to TRBJ2-3; 9 bases agree with TRBD2. The CDR3 has 14 residues. Germline loops: CDR1 SGHRS, CDR2 YFSETQ. The J segment lost 4 bases and the V segment lost 3 bases, leaving 3 bases of the junction unmatched. The CDR3: CASSYSGSSDTQYF. In DNA, the CDR3 is TGCGCCAGCAGCTATAGCGGGAGTTCAGATACGCAGTATTTT.

Ten or more counts support this clonotype. The rearrangement links TRBV7-9 to TRBJ2-5; D perhaps matches TRBD1 (6 bases). The CDR3 has 14 amino acids. Germline V gene lookup returns CDR1 SEHNR and CDR2 FQNEAQ (reference sequence). Trimming took 1 base from V and 5 from J, leaving 11 bases between them. The chain's CDR3 is CASSLGWTVETQYF. The CDR3 DNA is TGTGCCAGCAGCTTAGGGTGGACAGTGGAGACCCAGTACTTC.

The rearrangement joins TRBV20-1 to TRBJ2-5, with D uncertain. CDR3 length: 15 amino acids. Trimming stripped 0 bases from V and 1 base from J, with 12 bases between. CDR1 and CDR2 from the germline V gene are DFQATT and SNEGSKA (reference sequence). CDR3 nucleotides: TGCAGTGCTAGAGATCCCCGAAATTCCCAAGAGACCCAGTACTTC. It yields the protein CSARDPRNSQETQYF.

This clonotype was seen a few times. V usage is TRBV20-1 and J usage is TRBJ2-1; 14 bases are shared with TRBD2. CDR1 is DFQATT, CDR2 SNEGSKA, per germline (reference sequence). This CDR3 spans 16 amino acids. The junction had 12 bases not matched to a gene; V was cut back by 6 bases and J by 8 bases. CDR3 sequence (DNA): TGCAGTGCAAGTGCTGGGACTAGCGGGAGTTGGGATGAGCAGTTCTTC. Residues: CSASAGTSGSWDEQFF.

This clonotype was observed many times. This rearrangement joins TRBV2 to TRBJ2-7; D ambiguous. Trimming shortened V by 5 bases and J by 3 bases, and 8 bases separated the two germline ends. Germline lookup yields CDR1 SNHLY and CDR2 FYNNEI. There are 12 residues in the CDR3. The CDR3 loop reads CASSRQRYEQYF. Written as DNA, the CDR3 is TGTGCCAGCAGTAGACAACGCTACGAGCAGTACTTC.

This clonotype was detected a few times. V gene TRBV20-1 combines with J gene TRBJ1-4; D might be TRBD1 (5 bases). Looked up from germline, CDR1 is DFQATT and CDR2 is SNEGSKA (reference sequence). The CDR3 consists of 13 residues. The V and J ends lost 6 bases and 5 bases respectively, with 13 bases between them. CDR3: CSAPFGANEKLFF. The CDR3 bases are TGCAGTGCCCCGTTTGGGGCGAATGAAAAACTGTTTTTT.

This clonotype has more than one count but fewer than ten. J is TRBJ2-5 and V is TRBV20-1, with 12 bases identical to TRBD2. J lost 5 bases, V lost 0 bases, and 7 bases had no gene match. CDR3 size: 16 residues. Germline V gene sequence: CDR1 DFQATT, CDR2 SNEGSKA (reference sequence). CDR3 DNA: TGCAGTGCTAGAGATGGGCTAGCGGGAGGGTCGGAGACCCAGTACTTC. This sequence encodes CSARDGLAGGSETQYF.